The subject of this entry is one TCR beta chain. Its target antigen remains unknown. Base quality data are lacking; no much larger clone is found one base away. Trimming takes 11 bases off V and 0 bases off J; junction bases not matched to a gene: 12. The germline V gene gives CDR1 as ENHRY and CDR2 as SYGVKD. Inclusive of the bounding cysteine and phenylalanine, the CDR3 is 15 residues long. Just the 45-base CDR3 DNA is kept, in frame starting at base 1. This entry comes from a study of tumor-infiltrating lymphocytes in primary liver carcinoma (dated by TCRdb to between 2016 and 2019). Regarding the complete study: Hepatocellular carcinoma (four) or combined HCC and intrahepatic cholangiocarcinoma (one) was present in the five patients, who were three men and two women aged 30 to 69 years. TCRbeta repertoire sequencing, expression microarrays and whole-exome sequencing were combined in the study across five regions of each liver tumor, with adjacent normal tissue and blood also included. Each sample produced about 3.5 to 7.13 million productive TCRbeta reads, and read depth showed no significant difference between tissue types. A total of some 35 specimens from 5 patients went through TCRbeta repertoire sequencing, namely 25 tumor regions, 5 adjacent noncancerous liver tissues and 5 peripheral blood samples. Technical replicate repertoires showed high reproducibility, with mean shared-clone rates about 0.92 and correlation coefficients above 0.95. The tumors of the five patients were staged as T1-T3 N0M0, with maximum diameters ranging from roughly 4 to 10 cm. Agilent mRNA microarray profiling was performed on the approximately 25 tumor region samples to relate TCRbeta repertoire diversity to the local molecular phenotype. Findings and caveats that apply to the study as a whole: Repertoire overlap was higher between tumor regions (mean about 36%) than tumor-adjacent (17%) or tumor-blood (approximately 14%) pairs, consistent with antigen-driven expansion. A significantly larger repertoire fraction was made up by the top 250 clones in tumors than in blood (p = 0.039). Since the samples were bulk and unsorted, there was no way to compare CD4+ and CD8+ T cell repertoires. Because only the TCR beta chain was sequenced and unpaired alpha chains were not captured, true repertoire diversity is likely underestimated. With just four or five patients in the study, the authors point out that the findings should be validated in a larger study. Just about 7.5-25% of top clones turned up in all five regions of a tumor, which suggests spatial heterogeneity among tumor-infiltrating T cells.

Total RNA and DNA were co-extracted from around 20-30 mg of bulk tissue with the AllPrep DNA/RNA mini kit, without cell sorting. Between November 2015 and March 2016, about 5 patients in China with histopathologically diagnosed primary liver carcinoma had their tumors surgically resected. Chronic HBV infection was present in the patients, and the patients were treatment-naive at sampling. Each tumor was sampled at five spatially separated regions: the superior, inferior, left-lateral and right-lateral poles and the tumor centre. More than 75% viable tumor cells were found by histology in every tumor sample. Pieces of fresh tumor and adjacent tissue were cut in half, with one half kept in RNAlater at -80 degrees C and the other half sent for histology. Using a constant-region primer and ProtoScript II reverse transcriptase, TCRbeta-specific cDNA was reverse-transcribed from 450 to 650 ng total RNA. Construction of the TCRbeta libraries relied on three nested rounds of multiplex PCR, following a slightly modified ARM-PCR procedure. Each of the first two PCR rounds ran for roughly 11 cycles and used multiplex TRBV1-TRBV30 forward primers together with a Cbeta reverse primer. Sample barcodes and Illumina adapters were added in a final 25-cycle PCR using Deep VentR polymerase. Before sequencing, amplicons between 200 and 500 bp were purified from gel using a QIAquick gel extraction kit. An Illumina HiSeq 2500 was used to sequence the TCRbeta amplicons, generating 250-bp paired-end reads. Per the authors' processing: Trimmomatic v0.33 was used to quality-trim the reads, and FLASH v1.2.11 was used to merge paired reads so that full CDR3 sequences could be recovered. V, D and J germline segments were assigned to the rearranged TCRbeta sequences using MiGEC v1.2.1b. Clonotype statistics and Shannon-Wiener diversity indices were calculated with VDJtools v1.0.0. Except for diversity analysis, only each sample's 250 most abundant clonotypes were used in subsequent analyses to reduce sampling bias. TCRdb handled the public reads itself, with Q25 trimming in fastp and clone calling in MiXCR, and kept productive beta chains. For every CDR3 protein sequence, its rows merge into one entry that carries the most common genes and DNA. The V and J calls follow TCRdb's processing rather than the paper's. This sample is represented by roughly 120,000 distinct CDR3 sequences; roughly three fifths of them were singletons. The top ten constitute about a tenth of the sample.

The origin of this receptor is a woman aged 55-69 years with primary liver carcinoma and hepatitis B virus infection. This chain joins TRBV10-3 to TRBJ2-7; TRBD2 fits 8 bases in the junction. Source material: liver tumor tissue from sampling region 1. In the paper's terms, the cell subset or site label means: tumor region T1, superior pole. The bases are TGTGCCGCCTCCGCTACTAGCGGCCCCTCCTACGAGCAGTACTTC. This translates into CAASATSGPSYEQYF.